The next 19 T cell receptor beta chains were all read from a single sample in a study of shared clonotypes between healthy human individuals. The protocol was immunoSEQ multiplex PCR, while the TCRdb copy is restricted to in-frame clones and leaves out a portion. The sample has about 340,000 clones, 73% seen once; the top ten hold under 11%. Material: memory CD4+ T cells sorted from blood. This sample's subset: CD45RA-negative fraction. The receptors derive from a man aged 25-45 years in good health.

V and J are TRBV19 and TRBJ2-5; D may be TRBD1 (7 bases). The CDR3 is made up of 14 amino acids. CDR1 and CDR2 (germline): LNHDA, SQIVND (reference sequence). Trimming took off 4 bases at V and 3 bases at J, with 12 bases between the two ends. This CDR3 reads CASSRQGGEETQYF. CDR3 nucleotide sequence: TGTGCCAGTAGTAGGCAGGGGGGTGAAGAGACCCAGTACTTC.

The chain links TRBV28 to TRBJ2-7; 7 positions agree with TRBD2. This CDR3 contains 15 residues. J gave up 2 bases and V 7 bases, and 11 bases lay outside the gene matches. Germline loops: CDR1 MDHEN, CDR2 SYDVKM. The CDR3 protein is CASTPGGSPTYEQYF. DNA of the CDR3: TGTGCCAGCACCCCCGGGGGGAGTCCCACCTACGAGCAGTACTTC.

The rearrangement uses TRBV6-5 and TRBJ2-3; D not certain. Germline CDR1 MNHEY, CDR2 SVGAGI. Trimming pared 5 bases from V and 3 bases from J, leaving 15 bases between. The CDR3 has 15 amino acids. Written as DNA, the CDR3 is TGTGCCAGCAGTGGCCCGGGCGCGAGGACAGATACGCAGTATTTT. Protein sequence: CASSGPGARTDTQYF.

The chain is built from TRBV5-1 and TRBJ2-1; D not resolved. Germline V gene data show CDR1 as SGHRS and CDR2 as YFSETQ. V was pared by 1 base and J by 10 bases, with 15 bases between. This CDR3 has 14 amino acids. The CDR3, as DNA: TGCGCCAGCAGCTTGAAAACAGATCAGTACGAGCAGTTCTTC. It translates to CASSLKTDQYEQFF.

The CDR3 loop is CASSQPTSGIYNEQFF. CDR3 nucleotides: TGTGCCAGCAGCCAACCGACTAGCGGGATCTACAATGAGCAGTTCTTC. The V call is TRBV21-1, the J call TRBJ2-1; TRBD2, the table's D call, was not compared with the DNA. TRBV21-1 constitutes a pseudogene. This CDR3 has 16 amino acids.

The rearrangement uses TRBV4-1 and TRBJ1-1; 8 bases are a match to TRBD1. The CDR3 loop spans 15 amino acids. Germline V CDR1 and CDR2: MGHRA, YSYEKL. Trimming took 2 bases from V and 3 from J; bases not matched to a gene: 5. Written as DNA, the CDR3 is TGCGCCAGCAGCCAATGGGGACAGGCGGACACTGAAGCTTTCTTT. This encodes CASSQWGQADTEAFF.

The chain combines TRBV11-2 with TRBJ2-3; TRBD1 agrees at 12 bases. Germline CDR1 and CDR2: SGHAT and FQNNGV. After removal of 5 bases from V and 2 bases from J, the junction contained 2 bases not matched to a gene. The CDR3 contains 15 residues. Here the CDR3 DNA reads TGTGCCAGCAGCCGGGGACAGGGGGCCACAGATACGCAGTATTTT. Translation: CASSRGQGATDTQYF.

The genes are TRBV28 and TRBJ2-5; 7 bases map to TRBD1. The CDR3 loop spans 16 amino acids. V shed 3 bases, J shed 4 bases, and the junction held 11 bases outside the gene matches. CDR1 and CDR2 (germline): MDHEN, SYDVKM. The CDR3 region has the DNA TGTGCCAGCAGTTTGGGGGTGAGACAGGGTGGAGAGACCCAGTACTTC. It codes for CASSLGVRQGGETQYF.

The V and J genes are TRBV6-1 and TRBJ2-3; D may be TRBD1 or TRBD2 (5 bases each). This CDR3 is built from 17 residues. Trimming cost V 1 base and J 1 base, with 15 bases left between them. The germline V gene has CDR1 MNHNS and CDR2 SASEGT. The chain's CDR3 is CASSEVPGPMGTDTQYF. Written as DNA, the CDR3 is TGTGCCAGCAGTGAAGTGCCGGGACCTATGGGCACAGATACGCAGTATTTT.

This chain uses TRBV5-5 with TRBJ2-5; no definite D call. This CDR3 spans 14 amino acids. With 0 bases removed from V and 1 base from J, the gap between germline ends came to 7 bases. The V gene's germline CDR1 is SGHKS and CDR2 YYEKEE (reference sequence). The CDR3 loop is CASSLGNTQETQYF. The CDR3 bases are TGTGCCAGCAGCTTGGGTAACACCCAAGAGACCCAGTACTTC.

The rearrangement links TRBV7-7 to TRBJ2-3; a weak D match, TRBD1 (5 bases). The CDR3 has 14 amino acids. V was shortened by 5 bases and J by 1 base, with 10 bases between the two germline ends. Per germline, CDR1 SSHAT and CDR2 FNYEAQ (reference sequence). CDR3 residues: CASSPGSGTDTQYF. In DNA form, the CDR3 reads TGTGCCAGCAGCCCAGGGTCCGGCACAGATACGCAGTATTTT.

In its sample, this clone was seen a few times. The chain uses TRBV6-5 and TRBJ1-3; D call uncertain. The germline V and J ends were trimmed by 5 bases and 0 bases, with 8 bases remaining between them. The CDR3 contains 14 residues. Germline CDR1 MNHEY, CDR2 SVGAGI. This chain's CDR3 is CASSGRLSGNTIYF. The CDR3 nucleotides are TGTGCCAGCAGTGGTCGACTCTCTGGAAACACCATATATTTT.

A word on this clone: One end of the junction varies from germline; a read error may be responsible. This chain joins TRBV7-2 and TRBJ2-7; D not certain. CDR1 is SGHTA and CDR2 is FQGNSA in the germline V gene. The CDR3 covers 12 residues. The CDR3 is CASSLALGRFHF. The CDR3 coding sequence is TGTGCCAGCAGCTTAGCGCTCGGCCGCTTCCACTTC.

This clone was detected only a few times. The chain has TRBV19 and TRBJ2-7, with D possibly matching TRBD1 (6 bases). V lost 6 bases, J lost 5 bases, and 11 bases lay in between. The CDR3 extends over 12 amino acids. Germline V CDR1 and CDR2: LNHDA, SQIVND (reference sequence). The CDR3 region is CASRGRGDEQYF. The CDR3 bases are TGTGCCAGTAGGGGCAGGGGAGACGAGCAGTACTTC.

This chain links TRBV7-2 with TRBJ2-7; D gene ambiguous. Germline CDR1 SGHTA, CDR2 FQGNSA. V was clipped by 5 bases and J by 2 bases, with 19 bases between them. The CDR3 loop spans 16 amino acids. The CDR3 reads CASSPFQGPKAYEQYF. Written as DNA, the CDR3 is TGTGCCAGCAGCCCCTTTCAAGGCCCCAAGGCCTACGAGCAGTACTTC.

This clone was seen a handful of times. V is TRBV6-6 and J is TRBJ2-1, with TRBD2 identical over 7 bases. Germline assignment: CDR1 MNHNY and CDR2 SVGAGI (reference sequence). The V gene end was trimmed by 2 bases and the J gene end by 0 bases; junction bases not matched to a gene: 4. The CDR3 consists of 16 residues. The CDR3 nucleotides are TGTGCCAGCAGTTACGGAGGCGGGAGCTCCTACAATGAGCAGTTCTTC. It yields the protein CASSYGGGSSYNEQFF.

CDR3 DNA: TGTGCCAGCAGCTTGTTGGAGGGAGACATTCAGTACTTC. Its translation is CASSLLEGDIQYF. This chain uses TRBV5-5 with TRBJ2-4; D may be TRBD2 (6 bases). This CDR3 is built from 13 residues. Germline CDR1 and CDR2: SGHKS and YYEKEE (reference sequence). The germline V and J ends were trimmed by 1 base and 8 bases, with 10 bases remaining between them. The complete variable domain, with remaining parts taken from reference TRBV5-5 and TRBJ2-4, reads DAGVTQSPTHLIKTRGQQVTLRCSPISGHKSVSWYQQVLGQGPQFIFQYYEKEERGRGNFPDRFSARQFPNYSSELNVNALLLGDSALYLCASSLLEGDIQYFGAGTRLSVL.

The CDR3 DNA sequence: TGTGCCAGCAGCTTAGTAGGGGAGGGTACGGCTTTCTTT. This sequence encodes CASSLVGEGTAFF. The chain couples TRBV7-2 to TRBJ1-1, with TRBD1 as a possible D gene (5 bases). The V gene's germline CDR1 is SGHTA and CDR2 FQGNSA. V shed 1 base and J shed 11 bases, with 14 bases lying between them. CDR3 length: 13 residues.

This chain connects TRBV14 to TRBJ1-5; no definite D call. This CDR3 spans 12 amino acids. The V end lost 1 base, the J end lost 9 bases, and 7 bases lay between the germline ends. Per the germline V gene, CDR1 is SGHDN and CDR2 is FVKESK. The CDR3, as DNA: TGTGCCAGCAGCCAAGTTTCAGGGCCCCAGCATTTT. It specifies CASSQVSGPQHF.